Listed below are T cell receptor beta chains from one sample, sequenced in a study of blood T cells in healthy people across ages. TCRdb used MiXCR to reprocess the 5' RACE reads, holding one entry per CDR3 protein. The table includes 1.5 million to 2 million distinct CDR3 sequences, 25% to 30% detected once. The source material was blood. The receptors were sampled from a woman aged 30 to 39 in good health. CDR3s include the opening cysteine and the closing phenylalanine or tryptophan. The D gene is left open where the match is weak. Clone size is given for some rows only: seen once, a few or many times, or a class if the clone is expanded.

d_gene | j_gene | abundance | v_gene | CDR3aa | CDR3nt
- | TRBJ1-5 | - | TRBV24-1 | CATSPKSSNQPQHF | TGTGCCACCAGCCCAAAGAGCAGCAATCAGCCCCAGCATTTT
TRBD1 | TRBJ1-1 | few | TRBV20-1 | CSARRTGRDTEAFF | TGCAGTGCTCGACGGACAGGGAGGGACACTGAAGCTTTCTTT
TRBD2 | TRBJ2-1 | - | TRBV19 | CASTVSGGAGNEQFF | TGTGCCAGTACAGTTAGCGGGGGGGCCGGGAATGAGCAGTTCTTC
TRBD1 | TRBJ1-4 | few | TRBV12-3/TRBV12-4 | CASSQETGRAKKLFF | TGTGCCAGCAGTCAGGAGACAGGGAGGGCGAAAAAACTGTTTTTT
- | TRBJ1-2 | few | TRBV6-2/TRBV6-3 | CASSYSVNYGYTF | TGTGCCAGCAGTTACTCCGTGAACTATGGCTACACCTTC
TRBD1 | TRBJ1-1 | - | TRBV6-5 | CASRTGQDTNTEAFF | TGTGCCAGCAGGACGGGACAGGACACTAACACTGAAGCTTTCTTT
- | TRBJ2-6 | - | TRBV6-2/TRBV6-3 | CASGPGPPSGANVLTF | TGTGCCAGCGGTCCGGGGCCCCCTTCCGGGGCCAACGTCCTGACTTTC
- | TRBJ2-1 | - | TRBV19 | CASSPERTYNEQFF | TGTGCCAGTAGCCCCGAGAGGACATACAATGAGCAGTTCTTC
- | TRBJ2-1 | many | TRBV4-3 | CASSHTHYSEQFF | TGCGCCAGCAGCCACACCCACTACAGTGAGCAGTTCTTC
- | TRBJ2-1 | - | TRBV6-1 | CASIVDRYYNEQFF | TGTGCCAGCATTGTTGACAGATACTACAATGAGCAGTTCTTC
TRBD2 | TRBJ2-7 | - | TRBV29-1 | CSAGGGAVSYEQYF | TGCAGCGCTGGGGGGGGAGCAGTGAGCTACGAGCAGTACTTC
- | TRBJ2-5 | once | TRBV29-1 | CSAAPTVQETQYF | TGCAGCGCGGCCCCCACGGTACAAGAGACCCAGTACTTC
TRBD2 | TRBJ2-4 | many | TRBV11-2 | CASSNSLSGGAKNIQYF | TGTGCCAGCAGCAACAGCCTCAGCGGGGGTGCCAAAAACATTCAGTACTTC
- | TRBJ1-5 | many | TRBV12-5 | CASGLGRAGQPQHF | TGTGCTAGTGGTTTGGGCCGGGCCGGTCAGCCCCAGCATTTT
- | TRBJ2-7 | - | TRBV5-1 | CASSLVETTEQYF | TGCGCCAGCAGCTTGGTCGAGACCACCGAGCAGTACTTC
- | TRBJ2-7 | - | TRBV7-9 | CASSLAGWGYEQYF | TGCGCCAGCAGCTTAGCTGGGTGGGGGTACGAGCAGTACTTC
TRBD1 | TRBJ2-4 | few | TRBV28 | CASSGTAENIQYF | TGTGCCAGCTCCGGGACAGCAGAAAACATTCAGTACTTC
- | TRBJ2-5 | many | TRBV28 | CASSVSGRQTQYF | TGTGCCAGCAGTGTTTCTGGTCGGCAGACCCAGTACTTC
- | TRBJ2-7 | - | TRBV20-1 | CSASTRDSSSYEQYF | TGCAGTGCTTCGACCCGGGACTCGTCATCCTACGAGCAGTACTTC
- | TRBJ2-3 | - | TRBV7-2 | CASSLLRTRTDTQYF | TGTGCCAGCAGCTTACTCCGAACTAGGACAGATACGCAGTATTTT
- | TRBJ2-7 | - | TRBV29-1 | CSVRGRKTYERYF | TGCAGCGTTCGTGGGAGGAAAACCTACGAGCGGTACTTC
- | TRBJ1-2 | - | TRBV5-6 | CASSPPQRGPCFFYGYTF | TGTGCCAGCAGCCCCCCCCAACGGGGACCCTGTTTCTTCTATGGCTACACCTTC
- | TRBJ2-5 | few | TRBV20-1 | CSAIRTVVFQETQYF | TGCAGTGCTATAAGGACAGTCGTGTTCCAAGAGACCCAGTACTTC
TRBD1 | TRBJ2-5 | many | TRBV7-2 | CASSLDRAGRAQYF | TGTGCCAGCAGTTTGGACAGGGCGGGAAGGGCCCAGTACTTC
- | TRBJ2-1 | few | TRBV7-9 | CASSTTVNNEQFF | TGTGCCAGCAGCACGACAGTCAACAATGAGCAGTTCTTC
- | TRBJ1-1 | - | TRBV27 | CASSLAPANTEAFF | TGTGCCAGCAGTTTGGCCCCAGCGAACACTGAAGCTTTCTTT